A single sample gave rise to the 17 T cell receptor beta chains below, sequenced in a study of CD8+ T cells in alopecia areata. cDNA prepared by RNA extraction and subsequent reverse transcription served as the template for sequencing. The protocol was immunoSEQ multiplex PCR, while the TCRdb copy is restricted to in-frame clones and leaves out a portion. The sample has hundreds of thousands of clones; about three fifths are singletons. The specimen comprised CD4+ T cells sorted from blood, sampled at week 0. These receptors were taken from a human donor with alopecia areata.

This clone was counted a few times. The rearrangement links TRBV4-1 to TRBJ2-3; 12 positions match TRBD2. Germline assignment: CDR1 MGHRA and CDR2 YSYEKL. J gave up 0 bases and V 1 base, and 2 bases lay outside the gene matches. This CDR3 is 17 amino acids long. CDR3 loop: CASSQGLAGESTDTQYF. The CDR3 coding sequence is TGCGCCAGCAGCCAAGGACTAGCGGGAGAGAGCACAGATACGCAGTATTTT.

The chain carries TRBV6-5 and TRBJ1-4, with 7 bases lining up with TRBD1. The J segment lost 7 bases and the V segment lost 0 bases, leaving 5 bases of the junction unmatched. CDR1 and CDR2 (germline): MNHEY, SVGAGI. The length of the CDR3 is 15 residues. CDR3 region: CASSYSGGGGEKLFF. The CDR3 DNA sequence: TGTGCCAGCAGTTACTCAGGGGGCGGAGGTGAAAAACTGTTTTTT.

The chain uses TRBV4-1 and TRBJ1-5, with TRBD1 matching 9 bases. Germline CDR1 is MGHRA and CDR2 is YSYEKL. The CDR3 loop spans 16 amino acids. The J segment lost 8 bases and the V segment lost 6 bases, leaving 14 bases of the junction unmatched. CDR3 residues: CASRRTGTGTNEPQHF. CDR3 in DNA: TGCGCCAGCAGGCGAACCGGGACAGGGACGAATGAGCCCCAGCATTTT.

CDR3 region: CASSPSGGHGTQYF. Here the CDR3 DNA reads TGTGCCAGCAGCCCGAGCGGGGGGCATGGTACGCAGTATTTT. This chain uses TRBV9 with TRBJ2-3, with 9 positions matching TRBD2. In germline, CDR1 is SGDLS, CDR2 YYNGEE. The CDR3 covers 14 residues. V lost 4 bases to trimming and J lost 8 bases; unmatched junction nucleotides: 8.

The rearrangement joins TRBV30 to TRBJ2-3, with 7 bases matching TRBD1. The germline gives CDR1 GTSNPN, CDR2 SVGIG (reference sequence). The length of the CDR3 is 15 residues. J was trimmed by 3 bases and V by 1 base; bases with no gene match: 7. CDR3 nucleotides: TGTGCCTGGAGTGAAGGACAGGTCGTGACAGATACGCAGTATTTT. It specifies CAWSEGQVVTDTQYF.

This clone occurred a few times. This chain uses TRBV5-1 with TRBJ2-3, with D perhaps given as TRBD1 or TRBD2 (5 bases each). This CDR3 region has 15 residues. Germline V gene lookup returns CDR1 SGHRS and CDR2 YFSETQ. Trimming removed 0 bases at V and 2 bases at J, with 10 bases between. CDR3 bases: TGCGCCAGCAGCTTGGGGGGGTTCCCCACAGATACGCAGTATTTT. This translates into CASSLGGFPTDTQYF.

The rearrangement links TRBV27 to TRBJ2-7; 7 bases are a match to TRBD2. The CDR3 is 15 amino acids. Germline CDR1 reads MNHEY; CDR2 reads SMNVEV (reference sequence). V dropped 10 bases and J dropped 1; count of bases not matched to a gene: 13. This chain's CDR3 is CATAPGTTSSYEQYF. In nucleotides, the CDR3 is TGTGCCACCGCTCCCGGGACTACCTCTTCCTACGAGCAGTACTTC.

This clone was seen a handful of times. The chain employs TRBV11-1 and TRBJ2-6; 8 nucleotides align to TRBD1. This CDR3 region has 16 residues. Unmatched junction bases numbered 5, after V lost 4 bases and J lost 3 bases. Germline V gene data show CDR1 as SGHAT and CDR2 as FQDESV (reference sequence). CDR3 nucleotide sequence: TGTGCCAGCAGCTCGGACAGGGTTGGTGGGGCCAACGTCCTGACTTTC. Translated, it gives CASSSDRVGGANVLTF.

The chain carries TRBV5-1 and TRBJ2-1; D is uncertain. Germline CDR1 SGHRS, CDR2 YFSETQ. The CDR3 contains 8 residues. Trimming took off 5 bases at V and 16 bases at J, with 7 bases between the two ends. Here the CDR3 DNA reads TGCGCCAGCAGGCTCCATTTCTTC. Amino acid sequence: CASRLHFF.

The CDR3 DNA sequence: TGTGCCAGCAGTTCGGACAGGGATCCCTACGAGCAGTACTTC. Protein: CASSSDRDPYEQYF. V usage is TRBV6-6 and J usage is TRBJ2-7; TRBD1 matches 8 bases. CDR3 length: 14 amino acids. In germline, CDR1 is MNHNY, CDR2 SVGAGI (reference sequence). V shed 4 bases, J shed 2 bases, and the junction held 4 bases outside the gene matches.

Notes on this clone: The identical CDR3 is also encoded by other nucleotide sequences in the sample. The CDR3 spells CSAYSSGANVLTF. Written as DNA, the CDR3 is TGCAGCGCCTACAGCTCCGGGGCCAACGTCCTGACTTTC. The rearrangement links TRBV29-1 to TRBJ2-6, with D unclear. From germline, CDR1 is SQVTM and CDR2 ANQGSEA. The CDR3 sequence is 13 residues long. Trimming cost V 7 bases and J 4 bases, with 11 bases left between them.

J is TRBJ1-1 and V is TRBV5-1; 9 bases line up with TRBD1. From germline, CDR1 is SGHRS and CDR2 YFSETQ. J gave up 7 bases and V 5 bases, and 9 bases lay outside the gene matches. CDR3 length equals 14 residues. The chain's CDR3 is CASRPTGGFYEAFF. The DNA for the CDR3 is TGCGCCAGCAGACCGACAGGGGGGTTCTATGAAGCTTTCTTT.

The gene calls are TRBV2 and TRBJ2-1; the match to TRBD2 covers 12 bases. This CDR3 contains 16 residues. The V and J ends lost 4 bases and 2 bases, in that order; junction bases with no gene match: 3. CDR1 and CDR2 from the germline V gene are SNHLY and FYNNEI. Written as DNA, the CDR3 is TGTGCCAGCAGTGCCGGACTAGCGGGGACCTACAATGAGCAGTTCTTC. Its translation: CASSAGLAGTYNEQFF. Full variable domain (rest looked up from reference TRBV2 and TRBJ2-1): EPEVTQTPSHQVTQMGQEVILRCVPISNHLYFYWYRQILGQKVEFLVSFYNNEISEKSEIFDDQFSVERPDGSNFTLKIRSTKLEDSAMYFCASSAGLAGTYNEQFFGPGTRLTVL.

The table lists this clone with a few counts. The genes are TRBV27 and TRBJ2-6, with 9 bases aligning to TRBD1. CDR1 and CDR2 from the germline V gene are MNHEY and SMNVEV (reference sequence). The CDR3 has 16 amino acids. Losses at the gene ends were 5 bases for V and 4 bases for J; bases not matched to a gene: 6. The CDR3: CASSPGTGFGANVLTF. For the CDR3, the DNA is TGTGCCAGCAGTCCCGGGACAGGGTTCGGGGCCAACGTCCTGACTTTC.

The chain links TRBV2 to TRBJ2-5; the match to TRBD2 covers 10 bases. V shed 6 bases, J shed 4 bases, and the junction held 5 bases outside the gene matches. Germline assignment: CDR1 SNHLY and CDR2 FYNNEI. The CDR3 length is 14 residues. The CDR3 here is CASRRTSGLETQYF. The CDR3, as DNA: TGTGCCAGCAGGAGGACTAGCGGATTAGAGACCCAGTACTTC.

A few counts support this clone. This chain uses TRBV29-1 with TRBJ2-7, with D perhaps given as TRBD1 or TRBD2 (5 bases each). The length of the CDR3 is 12 residues. Germline values: CDR1 SQVTM, CDR2 ANQGSEA. Trimming left V 8 bases short and J 4 bases short, with 15 bases between. The CDR3 DNA reads as TGCAGCTACCGGGACGAAGGATACGAGCAGTACTTC. This encodes CSYRDEGYEQYF.

This chain uses TRBV30 with TRBJ2-2; D might be TRBD1 (6 bases). CDR3 size: 13 residues. Trimming removed 2 bases at V and 7 bases at J, with 11 bases between. In germline, CDR1 is GTSNPN, CDR2 SVGIG (reference sequence). The CDR3 region is CAWSSQGIGELFF. The CDR3 DNA follows: TGTGCCTGGAGTTCACAGGGAATCGGGGAGCTGTTTTTT.